Reported below is one T cell receptor (beta chain). This entry is derived from a study of blood T cell repertoires in COVID-19. For the study at large: The study drew acute and convalescent COVID-19 samples from the United States, Italy and Spain. PBMCs, B-cell-depleted T cells, or T cells provided the cDNA or gDNA that made up the material.

Method: immunoSEQ multiplex PCR; TCRdb's copy keeps in-frame clones and lacks some. The sample holds about 200,000 clones, approximately 90% seen once. V gave up 0 bases and J gave up 7 bases; unmatched junction bases: 4. Germline V CDR1 and CDR2: WNHNN, SYGVQD (reference sequence). The CDR3 has 15 residues. This clonotype was obtained from a man aged 50-59 years with acute or convalescent COVID-19. Material: peripheral blood. The rearrangement joins TRBV10-1 to TRBJ2-1; 9 bases line up with TRBD2. CDR3 protein: CASSESAGGKNEQFF. The DNA for the CDR3 is TGCGCCAGCAGTGAGTCGGCGGGGGGGAAAAATGAGCAGTTCTTC.